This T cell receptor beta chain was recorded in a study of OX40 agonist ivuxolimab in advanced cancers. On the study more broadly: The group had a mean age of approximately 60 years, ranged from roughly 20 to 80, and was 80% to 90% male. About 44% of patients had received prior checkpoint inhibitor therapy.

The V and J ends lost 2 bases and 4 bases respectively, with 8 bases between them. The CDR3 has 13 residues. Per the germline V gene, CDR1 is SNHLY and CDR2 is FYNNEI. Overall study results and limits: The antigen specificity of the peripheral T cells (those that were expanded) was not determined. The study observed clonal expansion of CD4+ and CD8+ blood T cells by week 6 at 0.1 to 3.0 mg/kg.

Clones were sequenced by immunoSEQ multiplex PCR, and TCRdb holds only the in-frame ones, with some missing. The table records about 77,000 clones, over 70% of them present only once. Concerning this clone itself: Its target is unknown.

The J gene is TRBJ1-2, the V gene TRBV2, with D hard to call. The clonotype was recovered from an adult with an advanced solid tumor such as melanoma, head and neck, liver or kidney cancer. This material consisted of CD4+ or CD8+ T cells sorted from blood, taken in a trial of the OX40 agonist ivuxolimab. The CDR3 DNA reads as TGTGCCAGCAGTGAATTATTGGTCTATGGCTACACCTTC. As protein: CASSELLVYGYTF.